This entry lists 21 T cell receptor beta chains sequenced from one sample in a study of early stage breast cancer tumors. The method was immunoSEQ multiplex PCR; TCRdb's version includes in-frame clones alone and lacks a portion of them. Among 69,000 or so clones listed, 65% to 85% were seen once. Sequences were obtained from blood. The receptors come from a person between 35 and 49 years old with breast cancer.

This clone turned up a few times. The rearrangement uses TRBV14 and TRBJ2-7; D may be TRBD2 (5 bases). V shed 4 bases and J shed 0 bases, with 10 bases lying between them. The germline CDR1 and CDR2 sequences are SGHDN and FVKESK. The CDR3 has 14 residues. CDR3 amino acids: CASSLGSGSYEQYF. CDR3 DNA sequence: TGTGCCAGCAGCCTAGGGAGCGGCTCCTACGAGCAGTACTTC.

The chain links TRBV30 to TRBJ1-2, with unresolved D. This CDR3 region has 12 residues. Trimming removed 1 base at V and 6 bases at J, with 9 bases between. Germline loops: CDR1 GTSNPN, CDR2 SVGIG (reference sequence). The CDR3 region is CAWSATANGYTF. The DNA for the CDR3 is TGTGCCTGGAGTGCGACGGCGAATGGCTACACCTTC.

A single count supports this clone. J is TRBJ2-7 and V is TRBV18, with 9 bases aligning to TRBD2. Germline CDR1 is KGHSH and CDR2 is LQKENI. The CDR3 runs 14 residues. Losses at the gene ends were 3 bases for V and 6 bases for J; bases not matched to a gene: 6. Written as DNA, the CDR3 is TGTGCCAGCTCACCCGAGACTAGCGGTTTCGAGCAGTACTTC. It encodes CASSPETSGFEQYF.

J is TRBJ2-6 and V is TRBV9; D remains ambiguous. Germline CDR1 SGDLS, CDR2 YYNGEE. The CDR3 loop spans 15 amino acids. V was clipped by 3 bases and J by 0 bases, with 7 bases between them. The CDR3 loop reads CASSAADSGANVLTF. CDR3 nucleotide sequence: TGTGCCAGCAGCGCCGCAGACTCTGGGGCCAACGTCCTGACTTTC.

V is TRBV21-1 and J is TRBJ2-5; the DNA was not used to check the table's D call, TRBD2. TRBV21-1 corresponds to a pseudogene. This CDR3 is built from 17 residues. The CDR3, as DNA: TGTGCCAGCAGCAAAGAACGAGCGGGAGGGGGAGAAGAGACCCAGTACTTC. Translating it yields CASSKERAGGGEETQYF.

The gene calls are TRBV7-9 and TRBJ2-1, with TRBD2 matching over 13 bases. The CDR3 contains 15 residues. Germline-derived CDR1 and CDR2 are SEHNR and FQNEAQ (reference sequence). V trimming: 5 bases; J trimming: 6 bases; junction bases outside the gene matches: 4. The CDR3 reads CASSLGLAGINEQFF. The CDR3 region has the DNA TGTGCCAGCAGCCTGGGACTAGCGGGGATCAATGAGCAGTTCTTC.

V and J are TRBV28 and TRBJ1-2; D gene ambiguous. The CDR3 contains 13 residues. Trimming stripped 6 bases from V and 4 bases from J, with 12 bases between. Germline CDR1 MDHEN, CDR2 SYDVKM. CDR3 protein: CASSTDPLYGYTF. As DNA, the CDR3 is TGTGCCAGCAGCACGGACCCCCTCTATGGCTACACCTTC.

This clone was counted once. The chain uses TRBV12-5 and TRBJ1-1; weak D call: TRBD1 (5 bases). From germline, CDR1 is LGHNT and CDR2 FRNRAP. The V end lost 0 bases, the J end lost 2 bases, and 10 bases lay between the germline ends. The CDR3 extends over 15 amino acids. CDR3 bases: TGTGCTAGTGGTTTGGTCACAGGACTAAACACTGAAGCTTTCTTT. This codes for CASGLVTGLNTEAFF.

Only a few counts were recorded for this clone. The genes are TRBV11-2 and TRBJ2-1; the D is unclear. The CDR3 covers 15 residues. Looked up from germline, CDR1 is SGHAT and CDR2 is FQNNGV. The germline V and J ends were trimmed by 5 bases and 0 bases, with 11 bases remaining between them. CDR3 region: CASSVKASSYNEQFF. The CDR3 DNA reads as TGTGCCAGCAGCGTGAAAGCGAGCTCCTACAATGAGCAGTTCTTC.

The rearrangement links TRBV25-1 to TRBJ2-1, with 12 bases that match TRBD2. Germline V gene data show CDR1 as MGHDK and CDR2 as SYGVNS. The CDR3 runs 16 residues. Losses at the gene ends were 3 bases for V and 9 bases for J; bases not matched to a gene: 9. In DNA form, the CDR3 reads TGTGCCAGCAGTGACGCCCTAGCGGGAGGGCGTCGTGAGCAGTTCTTC. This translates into CASSDALAGGRREQFF. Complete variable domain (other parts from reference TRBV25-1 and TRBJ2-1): EADIYQTPRYLVIGTGKKITLECSQTMGHDKMYWYQQDPGMELHLIHYSYGVNSTEKGDLSSESTVSRIRTEHFPLTLESARPSHTSQYLCASSDALAGGRREQFFGPGTRLTVL.

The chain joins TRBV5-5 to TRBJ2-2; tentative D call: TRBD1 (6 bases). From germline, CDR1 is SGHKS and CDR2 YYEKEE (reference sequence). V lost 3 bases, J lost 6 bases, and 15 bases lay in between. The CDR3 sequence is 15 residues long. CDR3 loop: CASSWTEVMPGELFF. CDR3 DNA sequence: TGTGCCAGCAGCTGGACAGAGGTTATGCCCGGGGAGCTGTTTTTT.

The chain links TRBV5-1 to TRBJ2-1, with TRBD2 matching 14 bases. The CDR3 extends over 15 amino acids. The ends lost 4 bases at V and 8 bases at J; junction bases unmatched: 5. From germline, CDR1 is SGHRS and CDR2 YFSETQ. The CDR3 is CASSPGTSGRDEQFF. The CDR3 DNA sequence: TGCGCCAGCAGCCCCGGGACTAGCGGGAGAGATGAGCAGTTCTTC. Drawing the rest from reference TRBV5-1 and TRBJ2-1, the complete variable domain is KAGVTQTPRYLIKTRGQQVTLSCSPISGHRSVSWYQQTPGQGLQFLFEYFSETQRNKGNFPGRFSGRQFSNSRSEMNVSTLELGDSALYLCASSPGTSGRDEQFFGPGTRLTVL.

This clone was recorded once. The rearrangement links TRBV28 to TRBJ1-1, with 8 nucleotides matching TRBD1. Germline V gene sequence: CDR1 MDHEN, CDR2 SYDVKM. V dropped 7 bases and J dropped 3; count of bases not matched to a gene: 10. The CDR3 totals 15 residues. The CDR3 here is CASTGDRLADTEAFF. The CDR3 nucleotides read TGTGCCAGCACCGGGGACAGGCTCGCGGACACTGAAGCTTTCTTT.

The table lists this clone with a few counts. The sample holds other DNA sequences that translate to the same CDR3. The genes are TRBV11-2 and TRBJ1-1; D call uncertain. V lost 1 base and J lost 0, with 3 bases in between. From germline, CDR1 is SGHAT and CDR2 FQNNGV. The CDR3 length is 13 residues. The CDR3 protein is CASSLGLNTEAFF. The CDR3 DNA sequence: TGTGCCAGCAGCTTAGGATTGAACACTGAAGCTTTCTTT.

CDR3 region: CASSRGDTQYF. The CDR3 nucleotides read TGTGCCAGCAGCCGGGGGGATACGCAGTATTTT. This chain uses TRBV7-9 with TRBJ2-3; D may be TRBD2 (6 bases). From germline, CDR1 is SEHNR and CDR2 FQNEAQ (reference sequence). With 5 bases removed from V and 6 bases from J, the gap between germline ends came to 6 bases. The CDR3 is made up of 11 amino acids.

CDR3 protein: CASSKDPAGDGELFF. The CDR3 coding sequence is TGTGCCAGCAGCAAGGACCCAGCGGGAGACGGGGAGCTGTTTTTT. The chain has TRBV11-1 and TRBJ2-2; 8 bases fit TRBD2. V lost 5 bases to trimming and J lost 7 bases; unmatched junction nucleotides: 9. Germline CDR1 SGHAT, CDR2 FQDESV (reference sequence). This CDR3 has 15 residues. Full variable domain (rest looked up from reference TRBV11-1 and TRBJ2-2): EAEVAQSPRYKITEKSQAVAFWCDPISGHATLYWYRQILGQGPELLVQFQDESVVDDSQLPKDRFSAERLKGVDSTLKIQPAELGDSAMYLCASSKDPAGDGELFFGEGSRLTVL.

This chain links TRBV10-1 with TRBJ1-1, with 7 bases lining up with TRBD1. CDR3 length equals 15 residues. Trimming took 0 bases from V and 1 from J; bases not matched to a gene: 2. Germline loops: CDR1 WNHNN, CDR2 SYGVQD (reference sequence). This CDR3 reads CASSESRTGNTEAFF. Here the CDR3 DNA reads TGCGCCAGCAGTGAGTCGAGGACAGGGAACACTGAAGCTTTCTTT.

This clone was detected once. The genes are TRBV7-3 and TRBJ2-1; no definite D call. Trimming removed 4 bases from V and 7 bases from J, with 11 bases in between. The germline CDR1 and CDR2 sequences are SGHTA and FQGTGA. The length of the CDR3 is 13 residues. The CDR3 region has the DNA TGTGCCAGCAGCTGGGCCCCAGGAAATGAGCAGTTCTTC. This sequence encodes CASSWAPGNEQFF.

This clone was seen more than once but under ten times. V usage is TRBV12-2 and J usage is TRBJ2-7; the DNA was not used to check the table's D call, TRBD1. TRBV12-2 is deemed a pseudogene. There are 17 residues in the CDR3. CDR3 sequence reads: CASRLAPGQGVTYEQYF. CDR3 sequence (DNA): TGTGCAAGTCGCTTAGCCCCGGGACAGGGGGTGACCTACGAGCAGTACTTC.

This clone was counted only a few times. The CDR3 DNA is TGTGCCAGCAGTTTATGGGCTGGGGGGTCGGGCCATGGAAACACCATATATTTT. It translates to CASSLWAGGSGHGNTIYF. The chain carries TRBV28 and TRBJ1-3; possibly TRBD1 for D (5 bases). CDR3 size: 18 residues. From germline, CDR1 is MDHEN and CDR2 SYDVKM. The V end was cut by 0 bases, the J end by 3 bases, with 18 bases between.

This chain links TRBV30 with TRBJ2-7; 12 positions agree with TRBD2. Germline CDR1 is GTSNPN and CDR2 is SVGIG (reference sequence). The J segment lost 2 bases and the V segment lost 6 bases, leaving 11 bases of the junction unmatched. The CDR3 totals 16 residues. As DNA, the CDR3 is TGTGCCTGCAATCGTCGACGACTAGCGGGGGCCTACGAGCAGTACTTC. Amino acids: CACNRRRLAGAYEQYF. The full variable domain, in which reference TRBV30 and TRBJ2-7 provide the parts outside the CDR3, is SQTIHQWPATLVQPVGSPLSLECTVEGTSNPNLYWYRQAAGRGLQLLFYSVGIGQISSEVPQNLSASRPQDRQFILSSKKLLLSDSGFYLCACNRRRLAGAYEQYFGPGTRLTVT.